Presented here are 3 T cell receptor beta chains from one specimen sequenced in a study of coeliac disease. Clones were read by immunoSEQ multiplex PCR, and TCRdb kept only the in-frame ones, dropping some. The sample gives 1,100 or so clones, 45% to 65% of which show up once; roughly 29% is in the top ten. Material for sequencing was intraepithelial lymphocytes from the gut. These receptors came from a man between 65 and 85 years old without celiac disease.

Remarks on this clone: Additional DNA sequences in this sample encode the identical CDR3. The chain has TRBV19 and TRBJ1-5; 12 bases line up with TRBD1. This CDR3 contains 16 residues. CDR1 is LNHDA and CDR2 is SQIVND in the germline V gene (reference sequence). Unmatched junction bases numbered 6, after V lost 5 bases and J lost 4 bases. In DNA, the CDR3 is TGTGCCAGTAGTCCTTGGGACAGGGGGCCAAATCAGCCCCAGCATTTT. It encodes CASSPWDRGPNQPQHF.

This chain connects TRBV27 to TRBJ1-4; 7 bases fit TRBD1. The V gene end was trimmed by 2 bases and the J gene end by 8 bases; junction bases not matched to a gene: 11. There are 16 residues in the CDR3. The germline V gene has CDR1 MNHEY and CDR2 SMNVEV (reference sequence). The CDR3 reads CASSLQGGLLQEKLFF. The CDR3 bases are TGTGCCAGCAGTTTACAGGGGGGTCTTCTTCAGGAAAAACTGTTTTTT.

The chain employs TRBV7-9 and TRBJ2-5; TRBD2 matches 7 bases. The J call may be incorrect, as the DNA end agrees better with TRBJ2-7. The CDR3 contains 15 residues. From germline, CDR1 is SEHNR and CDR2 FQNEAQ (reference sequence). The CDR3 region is CASSPGGGSPYEQYF. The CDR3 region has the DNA TGTGCCAGCAGTCCGGGGGGAGGATCCCCCTACGAGCAGTACTTC.